This T cell receptor (beta chain) is from a study of blood T cell repertoires in COVID-19. Study in general: T cells, B-cell-depleted T cells, or PBMCs provided the cDNA or gDNA that served as material.

Under the authors' procedure: Amplification from reference gene primers served as the basis for estimated nucleated cell counts. This table comes from immunoSEQ multiplex PCR, and its TCRdb copy is limited to in-frame clones, with some not included. The V and J calls and clone size are taken from that table; D and trimming were inferred from the DNA. This table has about 69,000 clones, roughly 80% appearing once. The germline gives CDR1 GTSNPN, CDR2 SVGIG (reference sequence). Trimming pared 3 bases from V and 4 bases from J, leaving 21 bases between. The CDR3 extends over 16 amino acids. This receptor was identified in a man in his sixties with acute or convalescent COVID-19. The chain carries TRBV30 and TRBJ1-1; D possibly corresponds to TRBD1 (5 bases). The source material was peripheral blood. CDR3 in DNA: TGTGCCTGGAGGTTCCCTTTTAGGGGCGGCGTCACTGAAGCTTTCTTT. Protein product: CAWRFPFRGGVTEAFF.